The present T cell receptor (beta chain) was sequenced within a study of T cells in Graves' hyperthyroidism and ophthalmopathy. Study outcomes and limitations: Ophthalmopathy onset followed model prediction by a median approximately 5.9 months. Peripheral blood also featured most of the thyroid clonotypes expanded above 0.001.

TCR beta CDR3 sequences were amplified from RNA transcripts. In the first-round RT-PCR of the TCR CDR3, the HTBI primer set was used. TCRdb reprocessed the multiplex PCR reads with MiXCR, giving one entry per CDR3 protein. This table has about 180,000 distinct CDR3 sequences, about 17% appearing once. Graves' hyperthyroidism was deemed stable given no ophthalmopathy progression within 18 months. Notes on this clonotype: Its antigen is unknown.

The CDR3 length is 12 residues. With 6 bases removed from V and 6 bases from J, the gap between germline ends came to 12 bases. This sequence was found in a woman in her fifties or sixties with Graves' hyperthyroidism. V gene TRBV12-3 or TRBV12-4 combines with J gene TRBJ2-7; D not certain. Sequences were obtained from blood. CDR3 residues: CASSPGLPEQYF. As DNA, the CDR3 is TGTGCCAGCAGCCCCGGGCTACCCGAGCAGTACTTC.